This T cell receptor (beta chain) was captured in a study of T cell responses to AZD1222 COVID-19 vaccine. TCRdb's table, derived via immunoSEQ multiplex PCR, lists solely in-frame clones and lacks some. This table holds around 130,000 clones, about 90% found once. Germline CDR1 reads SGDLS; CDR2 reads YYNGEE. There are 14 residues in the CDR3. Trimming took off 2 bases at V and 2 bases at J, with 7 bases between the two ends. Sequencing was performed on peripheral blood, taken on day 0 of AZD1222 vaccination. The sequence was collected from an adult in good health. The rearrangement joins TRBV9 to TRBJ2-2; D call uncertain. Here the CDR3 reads CASSVRYNTGELFF. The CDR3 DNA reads TGTGCCAGCAGCGTTCGATACAACACCGGGGAGCTGTTTTTT.